This TCR beta chain was retrieved from a study of T cells in Graves' hyperthyroidism and ophthalmopathy. Study results and limitations: A model using 13 V-J features told ophthalmopathy apart from stable hyperthyroidism. The model forecast ophthalmopathy, anticipating it by a median approximately 6 months before onset.

CDR1 LNHNV and CDR2 YYDKDF come from the germline V gene (reference sequence). The V end was cut by 5 bases, the J end by 7 bases, with 9 bases between. This CDR3 has 12 residues. This clonotype was counted many times. Its target is unknown. Lactation, pregnancy, other autoimmune disease or uncontrolled infection excluded patients. TCR beta CDR3 region amplification was performed from RNA transcripts. Initially, a first-round RT-PCR of the TCR CDR3 employed the HTBI primer set. TCRdb ran MiXCR on the multiplex PCR reads and lists one entry per CDR3 protein. The top ten clones hold under 15% of a sample with approximately 690,000 distinct CDR3 sequences, roughly 15% of them seen once.

The sample taken for sequencing was blood. The chain uses TRBV15 and TRBJ2-1; D uncertain. The TCR comes from a woman between 45 and 60 years old with Graves' ophthalmopathy. CDR3 in amino acids: CATSVRYNEQFF. The CDR3, as DNA: TGTGCCACCAGCGTACGGTATAATGAGCAGTTCTTC.